This paragraph reports one T cell receptor beta chain. The antigen is undetermined. The data are from a study of T cell responses to AZD1222 COVID-19 vaccine. Regarding the study as a whole: After the peak T cell response, and only then, were repertoires sampled.

TCRdb keeps only in-frame clones here, not all; method: immunoSEQ multiplex PCR. The sample has tens of thousands of clones; 65% to 85% are singletons. The CDR3 covers 13 residues. The V and J ends lost 3 bases and 11 bases respectively, with 14 bases between them. CDR1 is MRHNA, CDR2 SNTAGT, per germline. The chain employs TRBV6-4 and TRBJ2-1, with a possible D match to TRBD1 (5 bases). The receptor's source is an adult in good health. The input for sequencing was peripheral blood, taken on day 0 of AZD1222 vaccination. Here the CDR3 reads CASSEMSQGKQFF. CDR3 in DNA: TGTGCCAGCAGTGAAATGAGTCAGGGCAAGCAGTTCTTC.